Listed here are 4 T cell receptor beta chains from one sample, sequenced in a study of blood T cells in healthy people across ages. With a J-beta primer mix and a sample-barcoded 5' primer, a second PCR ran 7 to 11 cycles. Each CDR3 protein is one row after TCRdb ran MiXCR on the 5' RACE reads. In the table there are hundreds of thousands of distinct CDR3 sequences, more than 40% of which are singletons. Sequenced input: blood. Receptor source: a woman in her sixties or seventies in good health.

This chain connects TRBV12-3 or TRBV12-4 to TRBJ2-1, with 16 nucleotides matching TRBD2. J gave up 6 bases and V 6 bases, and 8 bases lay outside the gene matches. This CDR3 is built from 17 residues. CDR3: CASSFTGTSGRVNEQFF. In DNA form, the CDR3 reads TGTGCCAGCAGCTTTACAGGGACTAGCGGGAGGGTCAATGAGCAGTTCTTC.

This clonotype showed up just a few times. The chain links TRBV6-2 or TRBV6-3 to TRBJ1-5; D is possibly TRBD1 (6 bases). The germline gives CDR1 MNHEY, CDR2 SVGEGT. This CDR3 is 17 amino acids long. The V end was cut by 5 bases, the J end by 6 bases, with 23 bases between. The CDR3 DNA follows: TGTGCCAGCAGTGGGAAAATCTACGGGGGCGCCGGTCAGCCCCAGCATTTT. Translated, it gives CASSGKIYGGAGQPQHF.

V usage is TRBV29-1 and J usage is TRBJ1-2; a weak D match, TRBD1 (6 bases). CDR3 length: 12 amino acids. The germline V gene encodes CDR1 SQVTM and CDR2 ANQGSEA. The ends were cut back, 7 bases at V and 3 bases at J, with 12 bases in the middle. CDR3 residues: CSALGGDYGYTF. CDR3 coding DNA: TGCAGCGCCCTAGGGGGGGACTATGGCTACACCTTC.

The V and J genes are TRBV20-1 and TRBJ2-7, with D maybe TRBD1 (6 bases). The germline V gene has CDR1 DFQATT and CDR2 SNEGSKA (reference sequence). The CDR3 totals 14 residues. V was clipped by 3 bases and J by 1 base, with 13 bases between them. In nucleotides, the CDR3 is TGCAGTGCTAGGTCCGGGACAAAGTCCTACGAGCAGTACTTC. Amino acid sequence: CSARSGTKSYEQYF.